This TCR beta chain was recovered during a study of T cells in Graves' hyperthyroidism and ophthalmopathy. About this clonotype itself: What it binds is unknown.

Stable Graves' hyperthyroidism denoted no ophthalmopathy progression over 18 months. It was uncontrolled infection, other autoimmune disease, pregnancy or lactation that excluded patients. Orbital computed tomography and thyroid ultrasound, together with serum TRAb and thyroxine and clinical symptoms, were used for diagnoses. Germline CDR1 reads SGHDT; CDR2 reads YYEEEE. Trimming took 0 bases from V and 4 from J, leaving 10 bases between them. This CDR3 spans 14 amino acids. The study's findings and limits: For ophthalmopathy, model prediction preceded onset by a median about 6.4 months.

Researchers amplified the TCR beta CDR3 regions from RNA transcripts. Carried out on the TCR CDR3, a first-round RT-PCR used the HTBI primer set. TCRdb re-called the multiplex PCR reads with MiXCR, one entry per CDR3 protein. The sample lists roughly 800,000 distinct CDR3 sequences, over 35% occurring once. The source is a man between 18 and 35 years old with Graves' hyperthyroidism. V usage is TRBV5-6 and J usage is TRBJ2-5, with D tentatively TRBD1 (6 bases). Material: blood. The CDR3 protein is CASSLEQGVETQYF. The CDR3 DNA sequence: TGTGCCAGCAGCTTGGAACAGGGAGTAGAGACCCAGTACTTC.